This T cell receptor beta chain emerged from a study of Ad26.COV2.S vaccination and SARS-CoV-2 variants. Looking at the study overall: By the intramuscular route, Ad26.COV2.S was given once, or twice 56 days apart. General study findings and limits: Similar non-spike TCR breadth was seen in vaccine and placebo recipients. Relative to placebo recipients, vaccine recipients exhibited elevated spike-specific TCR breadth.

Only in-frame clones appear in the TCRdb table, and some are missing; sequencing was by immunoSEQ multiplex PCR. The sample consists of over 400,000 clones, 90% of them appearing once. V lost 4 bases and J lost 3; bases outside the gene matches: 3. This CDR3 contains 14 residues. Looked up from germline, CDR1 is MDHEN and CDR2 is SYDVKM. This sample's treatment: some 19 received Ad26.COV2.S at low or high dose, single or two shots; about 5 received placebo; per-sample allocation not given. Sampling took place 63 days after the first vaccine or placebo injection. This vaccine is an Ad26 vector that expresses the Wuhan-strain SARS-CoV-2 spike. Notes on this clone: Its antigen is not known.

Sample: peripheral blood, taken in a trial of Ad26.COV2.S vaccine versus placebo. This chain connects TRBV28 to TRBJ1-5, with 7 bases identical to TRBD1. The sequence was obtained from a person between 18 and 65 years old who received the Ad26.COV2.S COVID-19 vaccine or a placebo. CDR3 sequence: CASSYDRANQPQHF. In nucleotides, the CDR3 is TGTGCCAGCAGTTATGACAGGGCCAATCAGCCCCAGCATTTT.